The clone carrying this T cell receptor (beta chain) occurred once. Peripheral blood, about 9.4 milliliters per donor, was collected. Through a sample-barcoded 5' primer and a J-beta primer mix, a second PCR was run for about 6 to 12 cycles. Using its own MiXCR run on the 5' RACE reads, TCRdb lists one record per CDR3 protein. There are some 1,800,000 distinct CDR3 sequences in the sample; approximately 39% occur only once, and 20% to 25% lies in the top ten. The data stem from a study of blood T cells in healthy people across ages. Looked up from germline, CDR1 is SGHTA and CDR2 is FQGNSA. The CDR3 spans 13 residues. Trimming left V 5 bases short and J 8 bases short, with 15 bases between.

The sample was blood. This clonotype originated in a human donor in good health. The chain joins TRBV7-2 to TRBJ2-5; D is perhaps TRBD2 (5 bases). CDR3 DNA: TGTGCCAGCAGCCCCTCGTGGGAGCATACCCAGTACTTC. Translated, it gives CASSPSWEHTQYF.